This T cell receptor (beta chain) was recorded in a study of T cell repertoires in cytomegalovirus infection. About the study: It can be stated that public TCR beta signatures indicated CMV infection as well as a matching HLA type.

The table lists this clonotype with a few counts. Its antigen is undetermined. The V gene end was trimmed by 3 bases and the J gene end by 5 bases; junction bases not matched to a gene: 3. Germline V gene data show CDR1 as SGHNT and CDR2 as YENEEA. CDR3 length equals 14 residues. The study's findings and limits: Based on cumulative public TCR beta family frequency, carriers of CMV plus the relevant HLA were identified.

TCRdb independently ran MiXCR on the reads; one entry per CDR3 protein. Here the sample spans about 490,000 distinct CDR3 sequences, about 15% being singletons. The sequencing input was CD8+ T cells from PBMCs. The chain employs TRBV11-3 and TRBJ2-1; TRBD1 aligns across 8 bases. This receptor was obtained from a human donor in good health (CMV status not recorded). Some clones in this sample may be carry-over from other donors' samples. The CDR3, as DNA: TGTGCCAGCAGCTTGCAGGGACAGGACAATGAGCAGTTCTTC. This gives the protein CASSLQGQDNEQFF.